The rows below give T cell receptor beta chains drawn from one sample of a study of beta chain features in type 1 diabetes. Some clones are missing from TCRdb's copy, which holds only in-frame ones; the method was immunoSEQ multiplex PCR. Of about 160,000 clones in the sample, roughly 60% were seen once. Sequencing was done on a sample of naive CD4+ T cells from blood. These receptors came from a man under 40 with type 1 diabetes. Each CDR3 is given with its conserved first and last residue. The D gene is left open where the match is weak. A clone size is listed for some rows: how often the clone was seen (once, few, many), or a class if it is expanded.

TRBJ2-5,.,TRBV6-6,.,CASRTQETQYF,TGTGCCAGCAGAACTCAGGAGACCCAGTACTTC
TRBJ2-6,.,TRBV6-5,TRBD1,CASSLTGAGANVLTF,TGTGCCAGCAGTCTTACAGGGGCTGGGGCCAACGTCCTGACTTTC
TRBJ2-5,.,TRBV4-1,.,CASSQDPNAQETQYF,TGCGCCAGCAGCCAAGATCCAAACGCTCAAGAGACCCAGTACTTC
TRBJ2-5,.,TRBV12-5,TRBD2,CASGQGLAGSETQYF,TGTGCTAGTGGCCAGGGACTAGCGGGGTCAGAGACCCAGTACTTC
TRBJ1-2,few,TRBV10-3,.,CAISEKNRPYGYTF,TGTGCCATCAGTGAGAAAAACCGACCCTATGGCTACACCTTC
TRBJ1-2,.,TRBV15,TRBD1,CATSRRATGNNYGYTF,TGTGCCACCAGCCGACGAGCGACAGGGAATAACTATGGCTACACCTTC
TRBJ2-2,.,TRBV27,TRBD1,CASSPRQGEGELFF,TGTGCCAGCAGTCCCCGACAGGGGGAGGGGGAGCTGTTTTTT
TRBJ1-4,.,TRBV5-1,TRBD1,CASSLRWDSGNEKLFF,TGCGCCAGCAGCTTGAGATGGGACAGCGGTAATGAAAAACTGTTTTTT
TRBJ2-1,.,TRBV27,.,CATYGGRRIDEQFF,TGTGCCACCTACGGGGGGCGCAGGATCGATGAGCAGTTCTTC
TRBJ1-5,.,TRBV10-3,.,CAISEFGSRGNNQPQHF,TGTGCCATCAGTGAGTTTGGGAGCCGGGGAAACAATCAGCCCCAGCATTTT
TRBJ1-3,.,TRBV30,.,CAWTGLSGNTIYF,TGTGCCTGGACCGGGCTCTCTGGAAACACCATATATTTT
TRBJ2-5,.,TRBV29-1,.,CSALKGEETQYF,TGCAGCGCCCTAAAGGGGGAAGAGACCCAGTACTTC
TRBJ1-2,.,TRBV30,.,CAWSVMAGVNYGYTF,TGTGCCTGGAGTGTCATGGCAGGCGTTAACTATGGCTACACCTTC
TRBJ2-1,.,TRBV29-1,TRBD1,CSVERGTGPYNEQFF,TGCAGCGTCGAAAGAGGGACAGGGCCCTACAATGAGCAGTTCTTC
TRBJ1-1,.,TRBV11-2,.,CASSFSWNTEAFF,TGTGCCAGCAGCTTCTCTTGGAACACTGAAGCTTTCTTT
TRBJ2-5,.,TRBV29-1,.,CSVPGPYF,TGCAGCGTACCGGGTCCTTACTTC
TRBJ2-1,.,TRBV7-9,.,CASGRHYGEQFF,TGTGCCAGCGGGCGTCATTATGGTGAGCAGTTCTTC
TRBJ2-5,once,TRBV5-1,.,CASSLEGLKETQYF,TGCGCCAGCAGCTTGGAAGGCCTCAAAGAGACCCAGTACTTC
TRBJ2-1,.,TRBV10-1,TRBD1,CASGDRNNEQFF,TGCGCCAGCGGGGACAGAAACAATGAGCAGTTCTTC
TRBJ1-2,.,TRBV7-9,TRBD1,CASDGTGDGYTF,TGTGCCAGCGACGGGACAGGGGATGGCTACACCTTC
TRBJ2-5,.,TRBV19,.,CASTLALGQETQYF,TGTGCCAGTACTCTAGCTCTGGGGCAAGAGACCCAGTACTTC
TRBJ2-1,.,TRBV28,TRBD1,CASSDLGQGANEQFF,TGTGCCAGCAGTGACCTGGGACAGGGGGCGAATGAGCAGTTCTTC
TRBJ2-5,.,TRBV2,.,CAWGPGEETQYF,TGTGCCTGGGGTCCGGGGGAAGAGACCCAGTACTTC
TRBJ2-2,.,TRBV4-3,.,CASSVTTGELFF,TGCGCCAGCAGCGTAACCACCGGGGAGCTGTTTTTT
TRBJ2-1,few,TRBV30,TRBD2,CAWSRDRTSGAPYNEQFF,TGTGCCTGGAGTCGGGATAGGACTAGCGGGGCTCCATACAATGAGCAGTTCTTC
TRBJ2-5,.,TRBV11-2,.,CASSSSIGGETQYF,TGTGCCAGCAGCTCTAGTATTGGTGGAGAGACCCAGTACTTC
TRBJ2-7,.,TRBV11-2,.,CASSLGSYEQYF,TGTGCCAGCAGCTTAGGCAGCTACGAGCAGTACTTC
TRBJ2-5,.,TRBV11-2,.,CASSRYGVETQYF,TGTGCCAGCAGCCGCTATGGGGTGGAGACCCAGTACTTC
TRBJ1-2,.,TRBV7-9,.,CASSFLAGPHYGYTF,TGTGCCAGCAGCTTTTTGGCAGGCCCCCACTATGGCTACACCTTC
TRBJ2-2,.,TRBV6-5,.,CASSYRGLTGELFF,TGTGCCAGCAGTTACCGGGGACTTACCGGGGAGCTGTTTTTT
TRBJ2-5,.,TRBV20-1,.,CSFVSQETQYF,TGCAGTTTCGTGAGCCAAGAGACCCAGTACTTC
TRBJ2-1,.,TRBV2,.,CASSDGNNEQFF,TGTGCCAGCAGTGACGGGAACAATGAGCAGTTCTTC
TRBJ2-5,.,TRBV19,.,CASRPGAADKETQYF,TGTGCCAGTCGGCCCGGGGCCGCGGACAAAGAGACCCAGTACTTC
TRBJ2-7,.,TRBV29-1,TRBD1,CSVGTGGISYEQYF,TGCAGCGTTGGGACAGGGGGCATTTCCTACGAGCAGTACTTC
TRBJ2-3,.,TRBV19,.,CASSIGVISTDTQYF,TGTGCCAGTAGTATAGGGGTCATTAGCACAGATACGCAGTATTTT
TRBJ2-1,few,TRBV29-1,TRBD1,CSVPLSTGGKHEQFF,TGCAGCGTCCCCCTTTCGACAGGGGGCAAACATGAGCAGTTCTTC
TRBJ1-2,.,TRBV5-1,.,CASSTSTAYGYTF,TGCGCCAGCAGCACATCTACAGCATATGGCTACACCTTC
TRBJ2-3,.,TRBV28,.,CASSLLRDTQYF,TGTGCCAGCAGCCTTTTAAGAGATACGCAGTATTTT
TRBJ1-1,few,TRBV20-1,.,CSGGRFTEAFF,TGCAGTGGCGGTAGATTCACTGAAGCTTTCTTT
TRBJ2-3,.,TRBV2,.,CASSEARYTQYF,TGTGCCAGCAGTGAAGCTAGATATACGCAGTATTTT
TRBJ2-7,few,TRBV4-3,.,CASSQDGRRQYF,TGCGCCAGCAGCCAAGACGGACGACGGCAGTACTTC
TRBJ2-2,.,TRBV18,TRBD2,CASSPSSRLAVGELFF,TGTGCCAGCTCACCAAGTTCGAGACTAGCTGTCGGGGAGCTGTTTTTT
TRBJ1-1,.,TRBV29-1,.,CSVGTYQGGEAFF,TGCAGCGTTGGGACGTACCAGGGAGGTGAAGCTTTCTTT
TRBJ1-2,.,TRBV13,.,CASSLPRDRRQDGYTF,TGTGCCAGCAGCTTACCGCGGGACCGCCGCCAGGATGGCTACACCTTC
TRBJ1-3,.,TRBV7-2,.,CASSWVNSGSGNTIYF,TGTGCCAGCAGCTGGGTCAACTCTGGATCTGGAAACACCATATATTTT
TRBJ2-6,.,TRBV4-2,.,CASSQETASGANVLTF,TGTGCCAGCAGCCAAGAGACAGCCTCTGGGGCCAACGTCCTGACTTTC
TRBJ2-5,once,TRBV6-5,TRBD1,CASSSGQGGETQYF,TGTGCCAGCAGTTCGGGACAGGGGGGGGAGACCCAGTACTTC
TRBJ2-3,.,TRBV5-6,.,CASSLVGGSTDTQYF,TGTGCCAGCAGCTTGGTCGGGGGCAGCACAGATACGCAGTATTTT
TRBJ1-4,.,TRBV18,.,CASSPPGSRNEKLFF,TGTGCCAGCTCACCACCCGGATCAAGGAATGAAAAACTGTTTTTT